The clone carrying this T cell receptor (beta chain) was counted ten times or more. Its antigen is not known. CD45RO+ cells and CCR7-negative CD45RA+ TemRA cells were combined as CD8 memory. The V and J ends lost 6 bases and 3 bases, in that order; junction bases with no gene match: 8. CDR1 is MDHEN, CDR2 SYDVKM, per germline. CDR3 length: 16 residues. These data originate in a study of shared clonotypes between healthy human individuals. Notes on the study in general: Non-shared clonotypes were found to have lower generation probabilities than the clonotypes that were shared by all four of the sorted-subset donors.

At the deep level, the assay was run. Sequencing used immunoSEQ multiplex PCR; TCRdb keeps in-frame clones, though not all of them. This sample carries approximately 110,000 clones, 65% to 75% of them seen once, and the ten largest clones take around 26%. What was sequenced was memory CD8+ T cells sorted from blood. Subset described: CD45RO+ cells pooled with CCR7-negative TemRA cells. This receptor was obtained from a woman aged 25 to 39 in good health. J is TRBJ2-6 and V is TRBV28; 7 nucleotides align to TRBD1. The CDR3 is CASSREGTDGANVLTF. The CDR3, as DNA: TGTGCCAGCAGCCGGGAAGGGACAGATGGGGCCAACGTCCTGACTTTC.